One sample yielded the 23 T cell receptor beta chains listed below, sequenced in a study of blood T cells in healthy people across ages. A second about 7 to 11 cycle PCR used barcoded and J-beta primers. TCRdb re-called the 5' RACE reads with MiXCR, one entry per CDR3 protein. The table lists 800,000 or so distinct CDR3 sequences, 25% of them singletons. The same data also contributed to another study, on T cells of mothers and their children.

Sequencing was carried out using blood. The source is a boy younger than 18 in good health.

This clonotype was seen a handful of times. Written as DNA, the CDR3 is TGCAGTGCTAGTAGGGACAGCAATTCACCCCTCCACTTT. As protein: CSASRDSNSPLHF. J is TRBJ1-6 and V is TRBV20-1; the match to TRBD1 covers 7 bases. CDR1 is DFQATT, CDR2 SNEGSKA, per germline (reference sequence). Losses at the gene ends were 3 bases for V and 7 bases for J; bases not matched to a gene: 3. This CDR3 contains 13 residues.

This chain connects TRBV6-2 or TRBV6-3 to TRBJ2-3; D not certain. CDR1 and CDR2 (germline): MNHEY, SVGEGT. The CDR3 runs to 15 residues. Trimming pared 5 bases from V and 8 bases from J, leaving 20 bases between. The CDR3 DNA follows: TGTGCCAGCAGTGACCGGGCCAAAGAACGAGGTACGCAGTATTTT. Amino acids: CASSDRAKERGTQYF.

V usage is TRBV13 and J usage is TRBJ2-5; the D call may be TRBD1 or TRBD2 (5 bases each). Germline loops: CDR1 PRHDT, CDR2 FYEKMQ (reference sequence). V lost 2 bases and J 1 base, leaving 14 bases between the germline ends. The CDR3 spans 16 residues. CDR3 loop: CASSLSLGEIQETQYF. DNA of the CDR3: TGTGCCAGCAGCTTATCGCTGGGGGAAATCCAAGAGACCCAGTACTTC.

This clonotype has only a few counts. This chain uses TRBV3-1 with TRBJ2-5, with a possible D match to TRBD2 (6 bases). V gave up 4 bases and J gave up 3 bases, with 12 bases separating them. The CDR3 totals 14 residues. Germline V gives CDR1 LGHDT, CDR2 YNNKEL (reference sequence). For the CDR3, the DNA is TGTGCCAGCAGCCGAGTAGCGGAGGAAGAGACCCAGTACTTC. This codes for CASSRVAEEETQYF.

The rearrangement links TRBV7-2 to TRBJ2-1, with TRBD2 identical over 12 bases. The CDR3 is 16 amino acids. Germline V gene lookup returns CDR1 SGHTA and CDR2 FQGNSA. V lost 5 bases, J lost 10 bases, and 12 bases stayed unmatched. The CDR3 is CASSKTSGRYSGEQFF. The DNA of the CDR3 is TGTGCCAGCAGCAAGACTAGCGGGAGATATTCAGGCGAGCAGTTCTTC.

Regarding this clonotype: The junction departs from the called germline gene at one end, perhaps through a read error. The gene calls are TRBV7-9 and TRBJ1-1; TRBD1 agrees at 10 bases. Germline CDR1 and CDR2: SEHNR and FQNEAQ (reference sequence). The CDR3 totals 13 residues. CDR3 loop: CASSLDRGTETFF. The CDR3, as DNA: TGTGCCAGCAGCTTGGACAGGGGGACTGAAACTTTCTTT.

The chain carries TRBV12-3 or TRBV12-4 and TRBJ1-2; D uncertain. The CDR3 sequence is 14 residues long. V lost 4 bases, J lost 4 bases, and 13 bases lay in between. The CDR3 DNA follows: TGTGCCAGCAGTTACCGATGGAACCTCTATGGCTACACCTTC. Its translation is CASSYRWNLYGYTF.

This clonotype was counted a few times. CDR3 loop: CAPAPGLASGEQFF. The CDR3 DNA sequence: TGTGCCCCAGCTCCGGGCCTAGCGTCGGGTGAGCAGTTCTTC. V and J are TRBV7-9 and TRBJ2-1, with D tentatively TRBD2 (6 bases). Trimming pared 11 bases from V and 9 bases from J, leaving 23 bases between. CDR3 length equals 14 residues. Germline loops: CDR1 SEHNR, CDR2 FQNEAQ (reference sequence).

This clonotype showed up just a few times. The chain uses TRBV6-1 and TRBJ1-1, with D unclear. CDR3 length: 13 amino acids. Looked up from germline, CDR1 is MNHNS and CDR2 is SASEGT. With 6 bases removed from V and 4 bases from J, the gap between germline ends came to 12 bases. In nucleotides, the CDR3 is TGTGCCAGCAGCTTCACAGAGTCCACTGAAGCTTTCTTT. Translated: CASSFTESTEAFF.

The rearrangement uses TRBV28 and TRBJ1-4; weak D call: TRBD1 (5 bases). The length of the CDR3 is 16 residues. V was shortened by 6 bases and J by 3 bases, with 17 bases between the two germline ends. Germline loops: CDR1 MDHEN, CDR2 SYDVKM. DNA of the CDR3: TGTGCCAGCAGAGGAGACTCAGGGCTTTCTAATGAAAAACTGTTTTTT. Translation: CASRGDSGLSNEKLFF.

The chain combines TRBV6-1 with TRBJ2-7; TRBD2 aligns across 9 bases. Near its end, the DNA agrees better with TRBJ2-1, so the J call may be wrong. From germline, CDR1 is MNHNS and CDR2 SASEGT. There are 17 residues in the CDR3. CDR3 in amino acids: CASSEYNAGGHFREQFF. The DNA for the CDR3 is TGTGCCAGCAGTGAATATAACGCGGGAGGGCACTTTCGGGAGCAGTTCTTC.

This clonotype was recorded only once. CDR3 loop: CASEVLSNQPQHF. The CDR3 coding sequence is TGTGCCAGCGAGGTTCTGAGCAATCAGCCCCAGCATTTT. This chain connects TRBV6-6 to TRBJ1-5, with D unclear. CDR1 is MNHNY, CDR2 SVGAGI, per germline (reference sequence). Trimming removed 8 bases from V and 1 base from J, with 9 bases in between. This CDR3 has 13 residues.

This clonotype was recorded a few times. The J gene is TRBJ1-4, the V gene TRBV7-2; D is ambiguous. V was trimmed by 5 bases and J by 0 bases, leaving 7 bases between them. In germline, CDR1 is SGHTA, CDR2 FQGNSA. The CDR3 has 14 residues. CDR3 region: CASSPQPTNEKLFF. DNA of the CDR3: TGTGCCAGCAGCCCCCAGCCAACTAATGAAAAACTGTTTTTT.

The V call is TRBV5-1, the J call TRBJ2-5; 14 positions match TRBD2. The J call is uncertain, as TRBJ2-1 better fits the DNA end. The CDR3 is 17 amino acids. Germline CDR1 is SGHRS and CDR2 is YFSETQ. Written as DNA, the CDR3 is TGCGCCAGCAGCCCCTCGACTAGCGGGGGGGCCGGGAATGAGCAGTTCTTC. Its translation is CASSPSTSGGAGNEQFF.

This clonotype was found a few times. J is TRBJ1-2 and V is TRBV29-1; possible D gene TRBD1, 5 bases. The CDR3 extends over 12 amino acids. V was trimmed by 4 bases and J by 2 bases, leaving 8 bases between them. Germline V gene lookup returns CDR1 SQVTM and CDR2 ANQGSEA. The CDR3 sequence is CSVVQDNYGYTF. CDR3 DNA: TGCAGCGTTGTACAGGACAACTATGGCTACACCTTC.

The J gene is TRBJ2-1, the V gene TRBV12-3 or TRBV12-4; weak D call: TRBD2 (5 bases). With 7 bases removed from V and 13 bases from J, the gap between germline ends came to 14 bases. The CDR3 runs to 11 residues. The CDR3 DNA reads TGTGCCAGCACCTCCTTAGACTATCAGTTCTTC. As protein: CASTSLDYQFF.

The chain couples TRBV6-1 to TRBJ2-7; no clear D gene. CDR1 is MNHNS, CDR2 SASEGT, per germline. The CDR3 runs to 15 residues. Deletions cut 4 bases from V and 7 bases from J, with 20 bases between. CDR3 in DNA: TGTGCCAGCAGTGTTGGGGTTCCCTATTTGAGTGAGCAGTACTTC. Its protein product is CASSVGVPYLSEQYF.

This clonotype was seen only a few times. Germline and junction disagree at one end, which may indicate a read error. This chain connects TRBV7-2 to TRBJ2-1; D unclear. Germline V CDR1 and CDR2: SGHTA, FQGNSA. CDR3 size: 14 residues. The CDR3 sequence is CAGSLGQWSNEQFF. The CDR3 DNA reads TGTGCCGGCAGCTTAGGCCAGTGGAGTAATGAGCAGTTCTTC.

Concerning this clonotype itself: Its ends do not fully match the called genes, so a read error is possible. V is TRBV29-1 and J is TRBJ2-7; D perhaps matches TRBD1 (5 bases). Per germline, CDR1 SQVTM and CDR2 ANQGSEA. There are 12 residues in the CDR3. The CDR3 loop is CGVVSGTYEQYF. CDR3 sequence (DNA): TGCGGCGTTGTTTCAGGGACCTACGAGCAGTACTTC.

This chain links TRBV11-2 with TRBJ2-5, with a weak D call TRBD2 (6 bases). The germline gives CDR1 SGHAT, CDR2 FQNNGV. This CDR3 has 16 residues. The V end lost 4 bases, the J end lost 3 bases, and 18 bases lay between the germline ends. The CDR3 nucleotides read TGTGCCAGCAGCTCGCAAGCCTTTCGGGGGAAAGAGACCCAGTACTTC. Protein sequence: CASSSQAFRGKETQYF. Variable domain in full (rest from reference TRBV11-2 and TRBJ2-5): EAGVAQSPRYKIIEKRQSVAFWCNPISGHATLYWYQQILGQGPKLLIQFQNNGVVDDSQLPKDRFSAERLKGVDSTLKIQPAKLEDSAVYLCASSSQAFRGKETQYFGPGTRLLVL.

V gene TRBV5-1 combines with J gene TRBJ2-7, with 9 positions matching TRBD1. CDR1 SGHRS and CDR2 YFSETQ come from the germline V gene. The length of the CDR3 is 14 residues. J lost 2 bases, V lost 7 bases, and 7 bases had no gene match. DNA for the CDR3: TGCGCCAGCGATCCGGGACAGGGCGCCTACGAGCAGTACTTC. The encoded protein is CASDPGQGAYEQYF.

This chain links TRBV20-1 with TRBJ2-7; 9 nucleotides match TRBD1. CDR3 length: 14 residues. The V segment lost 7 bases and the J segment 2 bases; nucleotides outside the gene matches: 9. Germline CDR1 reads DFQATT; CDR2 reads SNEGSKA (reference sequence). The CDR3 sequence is CSVGGTGLAYEQYF. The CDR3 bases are TGCAGTGTGGGGGGGACAGGGCTCGCCTACGAGCAGTACTTC.

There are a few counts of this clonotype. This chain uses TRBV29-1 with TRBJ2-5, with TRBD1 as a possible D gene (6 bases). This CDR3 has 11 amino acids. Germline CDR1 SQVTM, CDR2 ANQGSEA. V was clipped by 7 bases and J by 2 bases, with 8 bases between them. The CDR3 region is CSGRGQETQYF. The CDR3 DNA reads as TGCAGCGGTAGGGGGCAAGAGACCCAGTACTTC.